These 23 T cell receptor beta chains share one sample of origin, sequenced in a study of blood T cells in healthy people across ages. The authors ran a second PCR of 7 to 11 cycles using a sample-barcoded 5' primer and a J-beta primer mix. TCRdb re-derived calls from the 5' RACE reads in MiXCR, one entry per CDR3 protein. Seen here are approximately 1.5 million distinct CDR3 sequences, roughly 32% observed once, and the top ten hold over 9%. Sequencing was performed on blood. The source is a young woman in good health.

On this clonotype: The CDR3 does not end in the conserved phenylalanine or tryptophan, so this is likely a read error. This rearrangement joins TRBV20-1 to TRBJ1-6; no clear D gene. Per the germline V gene, CDR1 is DFQATT and CDR2 is SNEGSKA (reference sequence). The CDR3 length is 13 residues. Deletions cut 0 bases from V and 7 bases from J, with 7 bases between. DNA for the CDR3: TGCAGTGCTAGAGATATACGGAATTCACCCCTCCACTCT. Encoded protein: CSARDIRNSPLHS.

Of note for this clonotype: An end of the junction does not agree with germline; a read error may underlie this. The rearrangement uses TRBV20-1 and TRBJ2-1, with 14 bases fitting TRBD2. CDR3 length equals 18 residues. Germline CDR1 and CDR2: DFQATT and SNEGSKA (reference sequence). CDR3 DNA: TGCAGTGCTCGAGGACTAGCGGGGGGCCGGAGCTCCTACAATGAGCGGTTCTTC. Its protein is CSARGLAGGRSSYNERFF.

A note on this clonotype: The germline gene is not matched at one end of the junction; a read error may be the cause. The genes are TRBV7-2 and TRBJ1-1; TRBD1 matches 7 bases. Germline-derived CDR1 and CDR2 are SGHTA and FQGNSA. The CDR3 sequence is 12 residues long. CDR3 in DNA: TGTGCCAGCGGCTTGAGACAGGGTCGAGCTTTCTTT. Protein product: CASGLRQGRAFF.

In the case of this clonotype: As the CDR3 is not closed by the conserved phenylalanine or tryptophan, this likely results from a read error. The J gene is TRBJ2-7, the V gene TRBV3-1; 8 bases are a match to TRBD2. Unmatched junction bases numbered 8, after V lost 1 base and J lost 6 bases. The length of the CDR3 is 15 residues. Per germline, CDR1 LGHDT and CDR2 YNNKEL (reference sequence). The CDR3 DNA sequence: TGTGCCAGCAGCCAAGGTCCGCGGGGGGTGCGCGAGCAGTACCTC. Translating it yields CASSQGPRGVREQYL.

Points on this clonotype: Just one base apart from a much larger clone, this may be a read error. CDR3 residues: CSAGGSRSYNEQFF. The CDR3 DNA sequence: TGCAGCGCAGGCGGGAGCCGGAGCTACAATGAGCAGTTCTTC. The chain uses TRBV29-1 and TRBJ2-1; 7 bases agree with TRBD2. V shed 7 bases and J 3 bases; nucleotides not matched to a gene: 9. Germline-derived CDR1 and CDR2 are SQVTM and ANQGSEA. The CDR3 is made up of 14 amino acids.

The chain recombines TRBV15 with TRBJ2-1; TRBD2 might be the D (6 bases). Germline CDR1 LNHNV, CDR2 YYDKDF (reference sequence). The V end lost 0 bases, the J end lost 4 bases, and 16 bases lay between the germline ends. CDR3 length equals 17 residues. This CDR3 reads CATSRERTGAGYNEQFF. CDR3 sequence (DNA): TGTGCCACCAGCAGAGAGAGAACGGGAGCAGGTTACAATGAGCAGTTCTTC.

This clonotype was observed a few times. The J gene is TRBJ1-6, the V gene TRBV4-1; no firm D call. Germline V CDR1 and CDR2: MGHRA, YSYEKL. V lost 1 base and J lost 7, with 11 bases in between. This CDR3 region has 15 residues. The CDR3 DNA sequence: TGCGCCAGCAGCCAAGGTACGGACGGAAATTCACCCCTCCACTTT. This gives the protein CASSQGTDGNSPLHF.

This clonotype was observed at least ten times. V gene TRBV9 combines with J gene TRBJ2-3, with D perhaps assigned TRBD1 or TRBD2 (5 bases each). This CDR3 contains 15 residues. Trimming removed 4 bases from V and 5 bases from J, with 17 bases in between. In germline, CDR1 is SGDLS, CDR2 YYNGEE. This chain's CDR3 is CASSPMVGTGDTQYF. Written as DNA, the CDR3 is TGTGCCAGCAGCCCAATGGTCGGGACGGGAGATACGCAGTATTTT.

V is TRBV15 and J is TRBJ1-3, with D unresolved. This CDR3 has 15 residues. V was cut by 0 bases and J by 0 bases, with 6 bases left in between. Germline-derived CDR1 and CDR2 are LNHNV and YYDKDF (reference sequence). The CDR3 loop is CATSRDDVSGNTIYF. CDR3 coding DNA: TGTGCCACCAGCAGAGATGACGTCTCTGGAAACACCATATATTTT.

This clonotype was seen a few times. The genes are TRBV18 and TRBJ2-1, with D possibly TRBD1 on 6 matching bases. Trimming shortened V by 0 bases and J by 15 bases, and 12 bases separated the two germline ends. CDR1 and CDR2 from the germline V gene are KGHSH and LQKENI. The CDR3 is 12 amino acids. CDR3 residues: CASSPPGQPLFF. The CDR3 DNA reads as TGTGCCAGCTCACCACCGGGACAACCTCTGTTCTTC.

The CDR3 spells CASSYTTPGQGRSGGYTF. CDR3 coding DNA: TGTGCCAGCAGTTACACAACCCCGGGACAGGGCCGGAGCGGTGGCTACACCTTC. The rearrangement uses TRBV6-5 and TRBJ1-2, with TRBD1 identical over 9 bases. The CDR3 runs to 18 residues. The germline V gene encodes CDR1 MNHEY and CDR2 SVGAGI. J was trimmed by 7 bases and V by 2 bases; bases with no gene match: 17.

This clonotype was observed at least ten times. The chain couples TRBV5-1 to TRBJ2-1, with D perhaps TRBD1 or TRBD2 (5 bases each). Germline CDR1 SGHRS, CDR2 YFSETQ. The CDR3 covers 13 residues. V was pared by 5 bases and J by 5 bases, with 11 bases between. As DNA, the CDR3 is TGCGCCAGCAGTCCGGGGCAAAACAATGAGCAGTTCTTC. Residues: CASSPGQNNEQFF.

The sample holds a few counts of this clonotype. The rearrangement links TRBV7-9 to TRBJ2-7; no definite D call. CDR3 size: 14 residues. Germline CDR1 reads SEHNR; CDR2 reads FQNEAQ (reference sequence). V shed 3 bases and J shed 3 bases, with 12 bases lying between them. DNA for the CDR3: TGTGCCAGCAGCTTCGTTTCACAGAGCTACGAGCAGTACTTC. Its protein product is CASSFVSQSYEQYF.

This clonotype was seen more than once but under ten times. This chain uses TRBV10-3 with TRBJ1-1; no reliable D call. CDR1 is ENHRY and CDR2 is SYGVKD in the germline V gene. V lost 0 bases, J lost 7 bases, and 3 bases lay in between. The CDR3 contains 11 residues. The CDR3 spells CAISESNEAFF. The CDR3 DNA follows: TGTGCCATCAGTGAGTCTAATGAAGCTTTCTTT.

This chain joins TRBV12-3 or TRBV12-4 and TRBJ1-2; D might be TRBD1 (5 bases). V lost 7 bases to trimming and J lost 7 bases, with 19 bases between them. CDR3 length: 14 residues. CDR3 residues: CASTLGHGLCGYTF. The CDR3 DNA is TGTGCCAGCACTTTGGGGCACGGACTCTGTGGCTACACCTTC.

CDR3: CASSQDEEVYGYTF. The CDR3 bases are TGCGCCAGCAGCCAAGATGAGGAGGTCTATGGCTACACCTTC. This chain joins TRBV4-1 and TRBJ1-2; D is unclear. V gave up 0 bases and J gave up 4 bases, with 9 bases separating them. Per the germline V gene, CDR1 is MGHRA and CDR2 is YSYEKL. There are 14 residues in the CDR3.

The rearrangement joins TRBV18 to TRBJ2-7, with D tentatively TRBD1 (6 bases). The length of the CDR3 is 14 residues. Germline V gene data show CDR1 as KGHSH and CDR2 as LQKENI. Trimming took 6 bases from V and 0 from J, leaving 12 bases between them. The CDR3 spells CASSNRDISYEQYF. CDR3 DNA: TGTGCCAGCTCTAACCGGGACATCTCCTACGAGCAGTACTTC.

A few counts support this clonotype. V usage is TRBV5-1 and J usage is TRBJ2-3, with D perhaps matching TRBD1 (6 bases). Per the germline V gene, CDR1 is SGHRS and CDR2 is YFSETQ. The V gene lost 3 bases and the J gene lost 1 base, with 12 bases spanning the gap. This CDR3 has 15 amino acids. CDR3: CASSSQGIGTDTQYF. In nucleotides, the CDR3 is TGCGCCAGCAGCTCGCAGGGGATCGGCACAGATACGCAGTATTTT.

V usage is TRBV12-3 or TRBV12-4 and J usage is TRBJ2-1, with 8 bases that match TRBD1. The trim removed 0 bases at V and 3 bases at J, leaving 7 bases unmatched. The CDR3 extends over 17 amino acids. The CDR3 DNA reads as TGTGCCAGCAGTTTAGCCCAGGGGGCTGGTTACTACAATGAGCAGTTCTTC. It translates to CASSLAQGAGYYNEQFF.

This clonotype occurred many times. This sequence joins TRBV7-9 and TRBJ2-5; D remains unclear. With 7 bases removed from V and 3 bases from J, the gap between germline ends came to 12 bases. The CDR3 contains 13 residues. Looked up from germline, CDR1 is SEHNR and CDR2 is FQNEAQ (reference sequence). CDR3 protein: CASIPLGKETQYF. CDR3 nucleotides: TGTGCCAGCATCCCCTTGGGAAAAGAGACCCAGTACTTC. Based on the CDR3 plus reference TRBV7-9 and TRBJ2-5, the full variable domain is DTGVSQNPRHKITKRGQNVTFRCDPISEHNRLYWYRQTLGQGPEFLTYFQNEAQLEKSRLLSDRFSAERPKGSFSTLEIQRTEQGDSAMYLCASIPLGKETQYFGPGTRLLVL.

This clonotype has just a few counts. This chain uses TRBV4-1 with TRBJ2-7; D is undetermined. There are 13 residues in the CDR3. The germline CDR1 and CDR2 sequences are MGHRA and YSYEKL. Trimming removed 0 bases at V and 6 bases at J, with 9 bases between. In nucleotides, the CDR3 is TGCGCCAGCAGCCAAGACCCATTTCGCGAGCAGTACTTC. This codes for CASSQDPFREQYF.

This clonotype was counted between two and nine times. The V gene is TRBV7-2, the J gene TRBJ2-3; D unclear. V dropped 0 bases and J dropped 0 bases, with 7 bases sitting between them. Per germline, CDR1 SGHTA and CDR2 FQGNSA. This CDR3 is built from 15 residues. Here the CDR3 DNA reads TGTGCCAGCAGCTTAGCCTCGCCTAGCACAGATACGCAGTATTTT. Translation gives CASSLASPSTDTQYF.

This clonotype occurred a few times. Written as DNA, the CDR3 is TGTGCCACCAGTGATTTCCCCAGGCAGACCTACGAGCAGTACTTC. Encoded protein: CATSDFPRQTYEQYF. The J gene is TRBJ2-7, the V gene TRBV24-1; D not resolved. Germline CDR1 reads KGHDR; CDR2 reads SFDVKD. This CDR3 comprises 15 residues. V shed 1 base and J shed 2 bases, with 11 bases lying between them.